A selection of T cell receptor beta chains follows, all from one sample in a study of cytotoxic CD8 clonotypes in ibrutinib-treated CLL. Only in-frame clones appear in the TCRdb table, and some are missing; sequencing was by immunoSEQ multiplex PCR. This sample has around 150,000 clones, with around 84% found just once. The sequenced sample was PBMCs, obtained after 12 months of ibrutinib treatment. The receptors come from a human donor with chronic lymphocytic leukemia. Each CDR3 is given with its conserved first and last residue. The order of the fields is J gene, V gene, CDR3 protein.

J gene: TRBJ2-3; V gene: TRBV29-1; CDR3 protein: CSGGLAVGTQYF
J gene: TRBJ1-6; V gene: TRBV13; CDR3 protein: CASSGTGSRQGLRALHF
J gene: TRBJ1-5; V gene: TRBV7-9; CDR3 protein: CASSPGRAGNQPQHF
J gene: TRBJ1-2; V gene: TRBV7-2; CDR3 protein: CASSLYRGHYGYTF
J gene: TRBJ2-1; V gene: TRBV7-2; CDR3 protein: CASSPGLAYNEQFF
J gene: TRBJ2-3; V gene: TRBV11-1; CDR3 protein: CASSPGLAGTDTQYF
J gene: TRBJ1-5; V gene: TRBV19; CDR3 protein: CASSYSSGVPQPQHF
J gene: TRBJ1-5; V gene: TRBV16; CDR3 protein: CASSLDHRDSNQPQHF
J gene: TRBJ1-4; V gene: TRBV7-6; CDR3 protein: CASSLAGRSRTNEKLFF
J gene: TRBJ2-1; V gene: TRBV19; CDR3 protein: CASRSGGASGYNEQFF
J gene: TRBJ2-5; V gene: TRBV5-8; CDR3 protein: CASSLRAEETQYF
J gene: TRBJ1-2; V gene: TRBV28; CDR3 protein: CATPGSGLGSNYGYTF
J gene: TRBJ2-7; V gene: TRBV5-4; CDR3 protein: CASSPGTEYEQYF
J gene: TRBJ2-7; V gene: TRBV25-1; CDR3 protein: CASRAFTYEQYF
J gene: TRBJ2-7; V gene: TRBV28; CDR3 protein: CASSPGGGSGEQYF
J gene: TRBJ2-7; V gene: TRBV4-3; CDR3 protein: CASSQSTGTIHEQYF
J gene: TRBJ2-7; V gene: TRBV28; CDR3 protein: CASRSGTRASYEQYF
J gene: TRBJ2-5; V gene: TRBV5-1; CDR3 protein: CASSLGAGSQETQYF
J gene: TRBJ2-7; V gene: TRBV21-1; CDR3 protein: CASSKAPALGAYEQYF
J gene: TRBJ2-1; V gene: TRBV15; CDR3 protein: CATSRGGGGVNEQFF
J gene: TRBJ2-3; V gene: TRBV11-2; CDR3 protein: CASSYGLAGGTDTQYF
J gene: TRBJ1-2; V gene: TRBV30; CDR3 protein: CAWSRDAGGGYTF
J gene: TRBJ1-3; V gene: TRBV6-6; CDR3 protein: CASSPAERGRNTIYF
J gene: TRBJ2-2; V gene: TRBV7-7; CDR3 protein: CASSQGLAGATGELFF
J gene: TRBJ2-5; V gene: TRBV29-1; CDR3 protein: CSVEDRSGLYQYF
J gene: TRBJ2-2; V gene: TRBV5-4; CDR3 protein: CASRDADRFTGELFF
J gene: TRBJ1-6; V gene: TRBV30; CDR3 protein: CAWSRPGDPRVYNSPLHF
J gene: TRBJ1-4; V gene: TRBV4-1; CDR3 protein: CASSPGDSGFGEKLFF
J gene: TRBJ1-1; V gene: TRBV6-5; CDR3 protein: CASSYVTGIEAFF
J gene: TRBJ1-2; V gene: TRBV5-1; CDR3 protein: CASSQTPGQKNGYTF
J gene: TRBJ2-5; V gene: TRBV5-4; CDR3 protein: CASSLGSRKETQYF
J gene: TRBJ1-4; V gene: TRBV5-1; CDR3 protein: CASSFGGATNEKLFF
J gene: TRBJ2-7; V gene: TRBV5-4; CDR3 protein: CASTLPGSYEQYF
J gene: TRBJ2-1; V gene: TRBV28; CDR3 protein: CASSSLDRDNEQFF
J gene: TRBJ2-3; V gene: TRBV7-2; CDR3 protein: CASSLAWAGARDTQYF
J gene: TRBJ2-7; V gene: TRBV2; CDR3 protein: CASTFRYEQYF
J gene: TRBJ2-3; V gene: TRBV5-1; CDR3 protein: CASSPRVIAGSTDTQYF
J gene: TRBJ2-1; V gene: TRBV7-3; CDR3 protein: CASSTRLAGLNEQFF
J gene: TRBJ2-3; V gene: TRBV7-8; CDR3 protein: CASSLARDTQYF
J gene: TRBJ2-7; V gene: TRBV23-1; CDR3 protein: CASSPTIGGEQYF
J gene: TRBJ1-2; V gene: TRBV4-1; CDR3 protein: CASSQYRDQTF
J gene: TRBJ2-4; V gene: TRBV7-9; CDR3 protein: CASSLAGGPWNIQYF